These 21 T cell receptor beta chains were sequenced from one sample in a study of T cell responses to AZD1222 COVID-19 vaccine. Sequenced by immunoSEQ multiplex PCR; TCRdb stores in-frame clones only, minus some. The repertoire holds approximately 190,000 clones, with roughly 93% as singletons. The sample was peripheral blood, taken on day 0 of AZD1222 vaccination. The receptors here all came from an adult in good health.

The V gene is TRBV9, the J gene TRBJ1-2; no clear D. Between the trimmed V and J ends, which lost 0 bases and 5 bases, there was a span of 8 bases. Germline CDR1 is SGDLS and CDR2 is YYNGEE. The CDR3 consists of 13 residues. For the CDR3, the DNA is TGTGCCAGCAGCGTAGGGATGGAATATGGCTACACCTTC. It specifies CASSVGMEYGYTF.

This chain uses TRBV18 with TRBJ2-1; D remains ambiguous. The CDR3 has 13 amino acids. Germline CDR1 KGHSH, CDR2 LQKENI. Trimming took off 4 bases at V and 4 bases at J, with 8 bases between the two ends. CDR3 amino acids: CASSLIEYNEQFF. Here the CDR3 DNA reads TGTGCCAGCTCACTAATAGAATACAATGAGCAGTTCTTC.

This chain joins TRBV24-1 and TRBJ1-1, with a weak D call TRBD1 (6 bases). This CDR3 comprises 15 residues. Trimming took 2 bases from V and 2 from J, leaving 11 bases between them. Germline lookup yields CDR1 KGHDR and CDR2 SFDVKD. This chain's CDR3 is CATSDSTTGNTEAFF. CDR3 nucleotides: TGTGCCACCAGTGATTCCACGACAGGAAACACTGAAGCTTTCTTT.

The gene calls are TRBV21-1 and TRBJ2-3; the tabulated D call, TRBD1, remains unverified against the DNA. TRBV21-1 has pseudogene status. The CDR3 consists of 18 residues. The chain's CDR3 is CASSKKGLGKPSTDTQYF. CDR3 bases: TGTGCCAGCAGCAAAAAGGGGTTGGGAAAACCTAGCACAGATACGCAGTATTTT.

The chain is built from TRBV19 and TRBJ1-2; a weak D match, TRBD1 (6 bases). The CDR3 length is 16 residues. Trimming pared 1 base from V and 5 bases from J, leaving 17 bases between. Germline loops: CDR1 LNHDA, CDR2 SQIVND (reference sequence). The CDR3, as DNA: TGTGCCAGTAGTATAGGGACAGAAGGATTAACGTATGGCTACACCTTC. Translated, it gives CASSIGTEGLTYGYTF.

CDR3 protein: CASSLLPSRQGIRYGYTF. CDR3 bases: TGTGCCAGCAGTTTGCTGCCCTCCCGGCAGGGGATACGATATGGCTACACCTTC. The chain carries TRBV28 and TRBJ1-2; D is perhaps TRBD1 (6 bases). V lost 3 bases and J 5 bases, leaving 25 bases between the germline ends. Per the germline V gene, CDR1 is MDHEN and CDR2 is SYDVKM. The CDR3 has 18 residues.

The CDR3 is CASKVQGGNTEAFF. CDR3 bases: TGTGCCAGCAAGGTACAGGGGGGGAACACTGAAGCTTTCTTT. The chain employs TRBV2 and TRBJ1-1, with 8 bases fitting TRBD1. There are 14 residues in the CDR3. J lost 1 base, V lost 7 bases, and 5 bases had no gene match. Germline V gives CDR1 SNHLY, CDR2 FYNNEI.

The chain joins TRBV5-1 to TRBJ1-6; TRBD1 matches at 9 bases. The germline gives CDR1 SGHRS, CDR2 YFSETQ. With 4 bases clipped from V and 5 bases from J, the junction kept 4 bases outside the gene matches. There are 15 residues in the CDR3. Here the CDR3 DNA reads TGCGCCAGCAGCCGTACAGGGGGCGATAATTCACCCCTCCACTTT. It encodes CASSRTGGDNSPLHF.

The V gene is TRBV7-2, the J gene TRBJ2-3; maybe TRBD2 (7 bases). V lost 5 bases and J 8 bases, leaving 11 bases between the germline ends. CDR1 and CDR2 (germline): SGHTA, FQGNSA. This CDR3 contains 12 residues. The CDR3 sequence is CASSLRGGTQYF. For the CDR3, the DNA is TGTGCCAGCAGCCTGAGGGGGGGTACGCAGTATTTT.

In this sample, this clone turned up once. The chain links TRBV9 to TRBJ1-2, with D tentatively TRBD1 (5 bases). V lost 3 bases and J lost 6, with 15 bases in between. CDR3 size: 14 residues. Germline V CDR1 and CDR2: SGDLS, YYNGEE. CDR3 coding DNA: TGTGCCAGCAGCGCCATGTCGGACATGCATGGCTACACCTTC. Protein sequence: CASSAMSDMHGYTF.

This rearrangement joins TRBV7-9 to TRBJ2-7; D gene uncertain. Germline V CDR1 and CDR2: SEHNR, FQNEAQ (reference sequence). This CDR3 contains 13 residues. The V end was cut by 4 bases, the J end by 0 bases, with 7 bases between. The CDR3 nucleotides are TGTGCCAGCAGCTCGCTGGACTCCTACGAGCAGTACTTC. Translated: CASSSLDSYEQYF.

The rearrangement uses TRBV27 and TRBJ1-2; perhaps TRBD1 as D (5 bases). Germline CDR1 is MNHEY and CDR2 is SMNVEV (reference sequence). The CDR3 length is 15 residues. V shed 1 base and J shed 8 bases, with 17 bases lying between them. The CDR3: CASSLWASGIGGYTF. The CDR3 region has the DNA TGTGCCAGCAGTTTATGGGCTTCAGGGATAGGGGGCTACACCTTC.

The DNA of the CDR3 is TGTGCCAGCAGTGACTTTGGACAGGGGGCCCACACATATAGCAATCAGCCCCAGCATTTT. It yields the protein CASSDFGQGAHTYSNQPQHF. The V gene is TRBV6-4, the J gene TRBJ1-5; 11 bases are a match to TRBD1. With V trimmed by 1 base and J by 0 bases, 11 bases remained unmatched. The germline V gene encodes CDR1 MRHNA and CDR2 SNTAGT. There are 20 residues in the CDR3.

The rearrangement links TRBV4-1 to TRBJ1-2; D unclear. V was trimmed by 0 bases and J by 2 bases, leaving 10 bases between them. The germline V gene encodes CDR1 MGHRA and CDR2 YSYEKL. The CDR3 loop spans 15 amino acids. Here the CDR3 reads CASSQEVSANYGYTF. In DNA form, the CDR3 reads TGCGCCAGCAGCCAAGAGGTCAGCGCGAACTATGGCTACACCTTC.

This clone was seen a handful of times. The chain joins TRBV7-3 to TRBJ2-5; D may match TRBD1 or TRBD2 (6 bases each). V was pared by 5 bases and J by 1 base, with 11 bases between. This CDR3 has 14 residues. The germline V gene has CDR1 SGHTA and CDR2 FQGTGA. CDR3 region: CASSRGHFQETQYF. Written as DNA, the CDR3 is TGTGCCAGCAGCCGGGGGCATTTCCAAGAGACCCAGTACTTC.

This sequence joins TRBV7-9 and TRBJ2-1; 9 positions match TRBD1. Germline V gene lookup returns CDR1 SEHNR and CDR2 FQNEAQ (reference sequence). V was clipped by 3 bases and J by 7 bases; unmatched bases: 10. CDR3 length: 16 residues. DNA of the CDR3: TGTGCCAGCAGCTTCGTACAGGGGGCGCAGGGGAATGAGCAGTTCTTC. It specifies CASSFVQGAQGNEQFF.

This rearrangement joins TRBV5-8 to TRBJ2-2; tentatively, D is TRBD2 (6 bases). The V end was cut by 3 bases, the J end by 6 bases, with 30 bases between. CDR1 and CDR2 (germline): SGHTS, YDEGEE. The CDR3 loop spans 20 amino acids. The CDR3 DNA sequence: TGTGCCAGCAGCTGGGGAGCCCGATGGGCGGGACCCCTTAGGTCCGGGGAGCTGTTTTTT. Translated: CASSWGARWAGPLRSGELFF.

The chain uses TRBV20-1 and TRBJ1-2; D gene ambiguous. Trimming removed 3 bases from V and 6 bases from J, with 11 bases in between. CDR3 length: 12 residues. Germline CDR1 and CDR2: DFQATT and SNEGSKA (reference sequence). The CDR3 DNA reads TGCAGTGCTAGTCAAGGGCCGGATGGCTACACCTTC. Translated, it gives CSASQGPDGYTF.

In this sample, this clone turned up a few times. The V and J genes are TRBV5-8 and TRBJ1-6; D might be TRBD1 (5 bases). The CDR3 extends over 14 amino acids. V lost 2 bases and J 7 bases, leaving 10 bases between the germline ends. In germline, CDR1 is SGHTS, CDR2 YDEGEE. CDR3 sequence reads: CASSLGRENSPLHF. CDR3 coding DNA: TGTGCCAGCAGCTTAGGCAGGGAGAATTCACCCCTCCACTTT.

Only a few counts were recorded for this clone. This chain joins TRBV6-5 and TRBJ2-7; 8 nucleotides agree with TRBD1. Trimming took 8 bases from V and 8 from J; bases not matched to a gene: 5. The CDR3 is 11 residues long. Germline V gene sequence: CDR1 MNHEY, CDR2 SVGAGI. This chain's CDR3 is CASWTGMKQYF. In DNA, the CDR3 is TGTGCCAGCTGGACAGGGATGAAGCAGTACTTC.

This clone was picked up one time. The rearrangement uses TRBV7-2 and TRBJ2-1; 7 nucleotides line up with TRBD2. J was trimmed by 15 bases and V by 1 base; bases with no gene match: 9. The CDR3 spans 13 residues. The germline CDR1 and CDR2 sequences are SGHTA and FQGNSA. The DNA for the CDR3 is TGTGCCAGCAGCTTAGAATGGGAGGGGTTAGCGTTCTTC. Translation: CASSLEWEGLAFF.